This T cell receptor (beta chain) was identified in a study of cytomegalovirus exposure and HLA in healthy donors. Points from the study as a whole: Within an earlier analysis, most TCR beta V segments proved productive either about 87% or about 30% of the time. Rare sequences made up most TCRs, while some public TCRs were found in many donors. Most CMV-associated TCR beta chains appeared HLA-restricted in a later analysis.

PCR used 60 Vbeta primers and 13 Jbeta primers. Measured with immunoSEQ multiplex PCR; TCRdb has only the in-frame clones, and not every one. The table includes under 95,000 clones, around 79% detected once. In the case of this clone: Its antigen is unknown.

The sequence was collected from a woman in her forties in good health and CMV-seropositive. The sequenced material came from PBMCs.

Here the CDR3 reads CASSFGTSGVYEQYF. As DNA, the CDR3 is TGCGCCAGCAGCTTCGGGACTAGCGGGGTCTACGAGCAGTACTTC. The rearrangement links TRBV5-1 to TRBJ2-7, with TRBD2 matching 13 bases. Looked up from germline, CDR1 is SGHRS and CDR2 is YFSETQ. The CDR3 runs to 15 residues. V lost 2 bases, J lost 3 bases, and 2 bases stayed unmatched.